The 27 T cell receptor beta chains presented below share a single source sample, sequenced in a study of cytomegalovirus exposure and HLA in healthy donors. PCR was performed using 60 Vbeta and 13 Jbeta primers. Some clones are missing from TCRdb's copy, which holds only in-frame ones; the method was immunoSEQ multiplex PCR. The sample carries roughly 110,000 clones, about two thirds recorded once. Sequenced material: PBMCs. These receptors were collected from a female donor in good health and CMV-seronegative.

This chain links TRBV7-2 with TRBJ1-5; 8 positions agree with TRBD1. CDR3 length: 15 residues. The V gene's germline CDR1 is SGHTA and CDR2 FQGNSA. The junction had 7 bases not matched to a gene; V was cut back by 5 bases and J by 4 bases. The CDR3 loop is CASSQTGQENQPQHF. CDR3 in DNA: TGTGCCAGCAGCCAAACGGGACAGGAGAATCAGCCCCAGCATTTT. Using reference TRBV7-2 and TRBJ1-5 for the parts outside the CDR3, the full variable domain is GAGVSQSPSNKVTEKGKDVELRCDPISGHTALYWYRQSLGQGLEFLIYFQGNSAPDKSGLPSDRFSAERTGGSVSTLTIQRTQQEDSAVYLCASSQTGQENQPQHFGDGTRLSIL.

The V and J genes are TRBV9 and TRBJ1-1; D is unresolved. V dropped 0 bases and J dropped 1 base, with 4 bases sitting between them. The CDR3 loop spans 13 amino acids. Germline values: CDR1 SGDLS, CDR2 YYNGEE. CDR3 in amino acids: CASSVAPNTEAFF. In nucleotides, the CDR3 is TGTGCCAGCAGCGTAGCTCCGAACACTGAAGCTTTCTTT.

This clone was observed a few times. The J gene is TRBJ2-1, the V gene TRBV7-8; TRBD2 is a possible D gene (6 bases). The CDR3 is 18 amino acids. The germline CDR1 and CDR2 sequences are SGHVS and FQNEAQ. Trimming removed 2 bases at V and 9 bases at J, with 26 bases between. CDR3 DNA sequence: TGTGCCAGCAGCTTACGGTCCGGGAGTTTAGGTTTGAGGAGTGAGCAGTTCTTC. It yields the protein CASSLRSGSLGLRSEQFF.

This clone was recorded once. V gene TRBV27 combines with J gene TRBJ2-5; a weak D match, TRBD2 (6 bases). V lost 3 bases, J lost 2 bases, and 10 bases lay in between. There are 14 residues in the CDR3. Germline CDR1 MNHEY, CDR2 SMNVEV (reference sequence). Here the CDR3 reads CASSFVGGQETQYF. In DNA, the CDR3 is TGTGCCAGCAGTTTCGTGGGAGGTCAAGAGACCCAGTACTTC.

This chain uses TRBV6-1 with TRBJ2-7; TRBD2 is a possible D gene (6 bases). Germline CDR1 reads MNHNS; CDR2 reads SASEGT. This CDR3 contains 14 residues. V was cut by 8 bases and J by 0 bases, with 14 bases left in between. The CDR3 region is CASRETGLSYEQYF. In DNA, the CDR3 is TGTGCCAGCCGGGAGACTGGGCTCTCCTACGAGCAGTACTTC.

This clone occurred a few times. The genes are TRBV29-1 and TRBJ2-5, with TRBD2 as a possible D gene (7 bases). Trimming cost V 5 bases and J 4 bases, with 20 bases left between them. CDR3 length equals 15 residues. Germline values: CDR1 SQVTM, CDR2 ANQGSEA. The CDR3 DNA sequence: TGCAGCGTTCTGGGGGGGCTAGCTGACGGAGAGACCCAGTACTTC. Translation gives CSVLGGLADGETQYF.

The J gene is TRBJ2-7, the V gene TRBV6-6; D is possibly TRBD1 (6 bases). This CDR3 has 11 amino acids. Trimming removed 9 bases from V and 3 bases from J, with 9 bases in between. Germline lookup yields CDR1 MNHNY and CDR2 SVGAGI (reference sequence). The CDR3 DNA is TGTGCCAGTAAGGGGGACTACGAGCAGTACTTC. It encodes CASKGDYEQYF.

The genes are TRBV15 and TRBJ2-7, with D tentatively TRBD1 (6 bases). Germline assignment: CDR1 LNHNV and CDR2 YYDKDF (reference sequence). This CDR3 comprises 15 residues. Trimming pared 5 bases from V and 5 bases from J, leaving 19 bases between. CDR3 coding DNA: TGTGCCACCAGCGAAGACAGGTCGACCCGGGACGAGCAGTACTTC. Its translation: CATSEDRSTRDEQYF. Full variable domain (outside the CDR3, taken from reference TRBV15 and TRBJ2-7): DAMVIQNPRYQVTQFGKPVTLSCSQTLNHNVMYWYQQKSSQAPKLLFHYYDKDFNNEADTPDNFQSRRPNTSFCFLDIRSPGLGDTAMYLCATSEDRSTRDEQYFGPGTRLTVT.

The CDR3 protein is CASSLRTPGWEETQYF. The CDR3 DNA reads TGTGCCAGCAGCTTAAGGACCCCAGGGTGGGAAGAGACCCAGTACTTC. This chain uses TRBV7-6 with TRBJ2-5, with D maybe TRBD1 (5 bases). CDR3 length: 16 residues. V was pared by 2 bases and J by 3 bases, with 16 bases between. From germline, CDR1 is SGHVS and CDR2 FNYEAQ. Drawing the rest from reference TRBV7-6 and TRBJ2-5, the complete variable domain is GAGVSQSPRYKVTKRGQDVALRCDPISGHVSLYWYRQALGQGPEFLTYFNYEAQQDKSGLPNDRFSAERPEGSISTLTIQRTEQRDSAMYRCASSLRTPGWEETQYFGPGTRLLVL.

This clone has a handful of counts. J is TRBJ2-7 and V is TRBV7-9; 9 nucleotides match TRBD2. This CDR3 has 16 residues. V was clipped by 1 base and J by 7 bases; unmatched bases: 11. Per the germline V gene, CDR1 is SEHNR and CDR2 is FQNEAQ (reference sequence). The CDR3 loop reads CASSLGRLAAGWEQYF. The DNA of the CDR3 is TGTGCCAGCAGCTTAGGCCGACTAGCGGCCGGCTGGGAGCAGTACTTC.

This clone has just one count. The rearrangement joins TRBV7-6 to TRBJ2-3; tentative D call: TRBD2 (6 bases). The germline gives CDR1 SGHVS, CDR2 FNYEAQ. The CDR3 loop spans 16 amino acids. Trimming stripped 1 base from V and 0 bases from J, with 11 bases between. Here the CDR3 reads CASSLGAGSSTDTQYF. The CDR3 DNA follows: TGTGCCAGCAGCTTAGGGGCGGGATCTAGCACAGATACGCAGTATTTT.

The gene calls are TRBV19 and TRBJ2-2; 7 bases are shared with TRBD2. The CDR3 runs to 16 residues. With 4 bases clipped from V and 4 bases from J, the junction kept 9 bases outside the gene matches. Per germline, CDR1 LNHDA and CDR2 SQIVND (reference sequence). In DNA, the CDR3 is TGTGCCAGTAGTAGTACTTGGGGGAGGGGCACCGGGGAGCTGTTTTTT. This codes for CASSSTWGRGTGELFF.

This sequence joins TRBV29-1 and TRBJ1-1; no definite D call. Per the germline V gene, CDR1 is SQVTM and CDR2 is ANQGSEA. V was cut by 4 bases and J by 4 bases, with 13 bases left in between. CDR3 length equals 13 residues. In DNA form, the CDR3 reads TGCAGCGTTGGAGGGAGCGGGAGCACTGAAGCTTTCTTT. Translated: CSVGGSGSTEAFF.

V is TRBV7-6 and J is TRBJ2-7; 11 nucleotides agree with TRBD2. This CDR3 is 14 amino acids long. Germline V gives CDR1 SGHVS, CDR2 FNYEAQ. The V and J ends lost 5 bases and 6 bases, in that order; junction bases with no gene match: 6. The CDR3 loop is CASSHRLAGFEQYF. The CDR3, as DNA: TGTGCCAGCAGCCATCGACTAGCGGGATTCGAGCAGTACTTC.

The chain combines TRBV15 with TRBJ2-1; TRBD2 matches at 14 bases. Germline V gives CDR1 LNHNV, CDR2 YYDKDF (reference sequence). V trimming: 2 bases; J trimming: 8 bases; junction bases outside the gene matches: 5. The CDR3 consists of 16 residues. For the CDR3, the DNA is TGTGCCACCAGCAGACCCGGGACTAGCGGGAGCTATGAGCAGTTCTTC. Its protein is CATSRPGTSGSYEQFF. The whole variable domain, remainder taken from reference TRBV15 and TRBJ2-1, is DAMVIQNPRYQVTQFGKPVTLSCSQTLNHNVMYWYQQKSSQAPKLLFHYYDKDFNNEADTPDNFQSRRPNTSFCFLDIRSPGLGDTAMYLCATSRPGTSGSYEQFFGPGTRLTVL.

The gene calls are TRBV28 and TRBJ1-3; D gene ambiguous. Germline V CDR1 and CDR2: MDHEN, SYDVKM. This CDR3 has 14 residues. V lost 7 bases and J 4 bases, leaving 14 bases between the germline ends. The DNA of the CDR3 is TGTGCCAGCACTCGCCCGGGTGTGGGAAACACCATATATTTT. It encodes CASTRPGVGNTIYF. The full variable domain, rest sourced from reference TRBV28 and TRBJ1-3, is DVKVTQSSRYLVKRTGEKVFLECVQDMDHENMFWYRQDPGLGLRLIYFSYDVKMKEKGDIPEGYSVSREKKERFSLILESASTNQTSMYLCASTRPGVGNTIYFGEGSWLTVV.

This sequence joins TRBV11-3 and TRBJ2-1; D perhaps matches TRBD2 (5 bases). The V gene's germline CDR1 is SGHNT and CDR2 YENEEA. The CDR3 covers 16 residues. V gave up 1 base and J gave up 0 bases, with 10 bases separating them. The CDR3 nucleotides are TGTGCCAGCAGCTTAGGATTGGGAGCCTCCTACAATGAGCAGTTCTTC. Translated: CASSLGLGASYNEQFF.

The chain links TRBV6-5 to TRBJ2-1; TRBD2 aligns across 13 bases. The germline V gene encodes CDR1 MNHEY and CDR2 SVGAGI. Losses at the gene ends were 2 bases for V and 7 bases for J; bases not matched to a gene: 5. The CDR3 has 16 amino acids. CDR3 sequence: CASSYRTSGRHNEQFF. In nucleotides, the CDR3 is TGTGCCAGCAGTTACAGGACTAGCGGGAGACATAATGAGCAGTTCTTC.

The CDR3 nucleotides are TGTGCCAGCAAAAACGGACAGGGGGCTTATGGCTACACCTTC. Translation gives CASKNGQGAYGYTF. The rearrangement joins TRBV2 to TRBJ1-2, with 11 nucleotides matching TRBD1. V gave up 7 bases and J gave up 5 bases; unmatched junction bases: 6. CDR1 is SNHLY, CDR2 FYNNEI, per germline. The CDR3 is 14 residues long. Drawing the rest from reference TRBV2 and TRBJ1-2, the complete variable domain is EPEVTQTPSHQVTQMGQEVILRCVPISNHLYFYWYRQILGQKVEFLVSFYNNEISEKSEIFDDQFSVERPDGSNFTLKIRSTKLEDSAMYFCASKNGQGAYGYTFGSGTRLTVV.

The chain employs TRBV5-8 and TRBJ1-2, with 7 bases that match TRBD1. Per germline, CDR1 SGHTS and CDR2 YDEGEE. The CDR3 spans 13 residues. The V segment lost 2 bases and the J segment 6 bases; nucleotides outside the gene matches: 4. In nucleotides, the CDR3 is TGTGCCAGCAGCTTTAGACAGGGAGATGGCTACACCTTC. Translated: CASSFRQGDGYTF.

The chain couples TRBV7-9 to TRBJ1-1; maybe TRBD1 (6 bases). Germline CDR1 is SEHNR and CDR2 is FQNEAQ (reference sequence). The CDR3 contains 13 residues. Trimming left V 4 bases short and J 4 bases short, with 10 bases between. This CDR3 reads CASSYTGSTEAFF. CDR3 coding DNA: TGTGCCAGCAGCTACACAGGGAGCACTGAAGCTTTCTTT.

The chain employs TRBV10-1 and TRBJ2-5, with D unresolved. With 2 bases removed from V and 5 bases from J, the gap between germline ends came to 6 bases. This CDR3 is built from 12 residues. Germline CDR1 reads WNHNN; CDR2 reads SYGVQD (reference sequence). CDR3 sequence: CASSEGPETQYF. The CDR3 region has the DNA TGCGCCAGCAGTGAGGGGCCGGAGACCCAGTACTTC.

The CDR3 here is CASSLQAGGEKLFF. The CDR3 DNA reads TGTGCCAGCAGCCTGCAGGCAGGGGGTGAAAAACTGTTTTTT. This chain joins TRBV9 and TRBJ1-4, with TRBD1 matching over 7 bases. Germline lookup yields CDR1 SGDLS and CDR2 YYNGEE. CDR3 length: 14 amino acids. V shed 4 bases and J 7 bases; nucleotides not matched to a gene: 7. The entire variable domain, with the rest obtained from reference TRBV9 and TRBJ1-4, is as follows: DSGVTQTPKHLITATGQRVTLRCSPRSGDLSVYWYQQSLDQGLQFLIQYYNGEERAKGNILERFSAQQFPDLHSELNLSSLELGDSALYFCASSLQAGGEKLFFGSGTQLSVL.

Notes on this clone: Other DNA sequences of this sample code for an identical CDR3. The CDR3 coding sequence is TGTGCCAGCAGTCTCTCACGGGGGGGGACTGAAGCTTTCTTT. Amino acid sequence: CASSLSRGGTEAFF. The chain uses TRBV28 and TRBJ1-1; TRBD1 is a possible D gene (5 bases). The ends were cut back, 5 bases at V and 5 bases at J, with 15 bases in the middle. Germline CDR1 is MDHEN and CDR2 is SYDVKM. The CDR3 runs to 14 residues. Full variable domain (remainder filled in from reference TRBV28 and TRBJ1-1): DVKVTQSSRYLVKRTGEKVFLECVQDMDHENMFWYRQDPGLGLRLIYFSYDVKMKEKGDIPEGYSVSREKKERFSLILESASTNQTSMYLCASSLSRGGTEAFFGQGTRLTVV.

This chain links TRBV25-1 with TRBJ2-7, with 9 bases identical to TRBD1. V shed 5 bases and J 5 bases; nucleotides not matched to a gene: 7. From germline, CDR1 is MGHDK and CDR2 SYGVNS. This CDR3 region has 14 residues. CDR3 nucleotides: TGTGCCAGCAGTCCCGACAGGGGGGTCCACGAGCAGTACTTC. Translation gives CASSPDRGVHEQYF.

The chain uses TRBV9 and TRBJ2-1, with TRBD2 identical over 11 bases. From germline, CDR1 is SGDLS and CDR2 YYNGEE. With V trimmed by 5 bases and J by 6 bases, 16 bases remained unmatched. The CDR3 consists of 18 residues. CDR3 in amino acids: CASSPWGGRTSGSNEQFF. In DNA form, the CDR3 reads TGTGCCAGCAGTCCCTGGGGGGGGAGAACTAGCGGGAGCAATGAGCAGTTCTTC.

This clone was observed once. The V and J genes are TRBV9 and TRBJ2-5; 8 positions match TRBD1. V dropped 4 bases and J dropped 1; count of bases not matched to a gene: 6. The V gene's germline CDR1 is SGDLS and CDR2 YYNGEE. The CDR3 has 15 amino acids. The CDR3 spells CASSPGQEIQETQYF. The DNA of the CDR3 is TGTGCCAGCAGCCCGGGACAGGAGATCCAAGAGACCCAGTACTTC.